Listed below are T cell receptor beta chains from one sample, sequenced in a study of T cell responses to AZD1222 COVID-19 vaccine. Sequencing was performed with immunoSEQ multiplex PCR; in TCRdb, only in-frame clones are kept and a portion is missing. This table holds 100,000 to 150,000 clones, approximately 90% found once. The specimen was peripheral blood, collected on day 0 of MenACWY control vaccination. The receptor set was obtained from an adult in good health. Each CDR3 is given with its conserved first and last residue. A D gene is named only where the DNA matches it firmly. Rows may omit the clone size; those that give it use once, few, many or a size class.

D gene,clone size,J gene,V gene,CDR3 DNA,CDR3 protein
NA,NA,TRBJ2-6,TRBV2,TGTGCCAGCGCCTTCCGGGGCTCTGGGGCCAACGTCCTGACTTTC,CASAFRGSGANVLTF
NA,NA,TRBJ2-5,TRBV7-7,TGTGCCAGCAGCTTTAGCCTGACCGGGGGAGAGACCCAGTACTTC,CASSFSLTGGETQYF
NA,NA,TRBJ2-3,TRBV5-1,TGCGCCAGCAGCCGCACCATTTCAGAGGGCTCAGATACGCAGTATTTT,CASSRTISEGSDTQYF
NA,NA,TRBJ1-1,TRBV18,TGTGCCAGCTCACCCTTAAGGGGTGTGGACACTGAAGCTTTCTTT,CASSPLRGVDTEAFF
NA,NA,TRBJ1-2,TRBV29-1,TGCAGCGCCTCCAGGGAAGCCTATGGCTACACCTTC,CSASREAYGYTF
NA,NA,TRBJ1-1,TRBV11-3,TGTGCCAGCAGCTTAGATGGGAGGGAAGGGAGCACTGAAGCTTTCTTT,CASSLDGREGSTEAFF
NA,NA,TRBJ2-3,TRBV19,TGTGCCAGTACCCCCCCGGGCAGATCTAGCACAGATACGCAGTATTTT,CASTPPGRSSTDTQYF
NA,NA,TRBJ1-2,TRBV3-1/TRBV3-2,TGTGCCAGCAGCCAAGATCCGGGGAGCGACTATGGCTACACCTTC,CASSQDPGSDYGYTF
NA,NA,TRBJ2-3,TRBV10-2,TGCGCCAGCAGTGAGTTTGTGGCAGTCACAGATACGCAGTATTTT,CASSEFVAVTDTQYF
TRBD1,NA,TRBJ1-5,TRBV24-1,TGTGCCACCAGGAACAGGGGGCCCAGCAATCAGCCCCAGCATTTT,CATRNRGPSNQPQHF
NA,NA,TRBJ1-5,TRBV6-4,TGTGCCAGAGAAGACCTAGTATATAGCAATCAGCCCCAGCATTTT,CAREDLVYSNQPQHF
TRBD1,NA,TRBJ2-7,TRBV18,TGTGCCAGCTCACCCACAGGGGGAGGCTACGAGCAGTACTTC,CASSPTGGGYEQYF
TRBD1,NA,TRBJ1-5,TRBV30,TGTGCCTGGGGACAGGGCGACAATCAGCCCCAGCATTTT,CAWGQGDNQPQHF
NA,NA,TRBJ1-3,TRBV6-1,TGTGCCAGCAGTGAGTTTCCCACGACCTCTGGAAACACCATATATTTT,CASSEFPTTSGNTIYF
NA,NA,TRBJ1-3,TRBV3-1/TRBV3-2,TGTGCCAGCAGCCTTCCCAGGGAAACCATATATTTT,CASSLPRETIYF
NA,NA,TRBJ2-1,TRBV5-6,TGTGCCAGCAGCTTGGGAGGGAGCGGTATCTACAATGAGCAGTTCTTC,CASSLGGSGIYNEQFF
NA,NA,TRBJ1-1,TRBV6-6,TGTGCCAGCAGTTACCCTAAGGGGAGCACTGAAGCTTTCTTT,CASSYPKGSTEAFF
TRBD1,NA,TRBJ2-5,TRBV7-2,TGTGCCAGCAGCCCTTCGGGACAGTGGCAAGAGACCCAGTACTTC,CASSPSGQWQETQYF
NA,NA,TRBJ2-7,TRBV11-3,TGTGCCAGCAATTTACTACAGAGCTCCTACGAGCAGTACTTC,CASNLLQSSYEQYF
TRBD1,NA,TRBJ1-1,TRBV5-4,TGTGCCAGCAGCTTGTCCATTGGGACAGGGAACACTGAAGCTTTCTTT,CASSLSIGTGNTEAFF
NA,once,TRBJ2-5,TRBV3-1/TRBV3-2,TGTGCCAGCAGCTGCGGCTTTCCCTCTTTCTCTGAGACCCAGTACTTC,CASSCGFPSFSETQYF
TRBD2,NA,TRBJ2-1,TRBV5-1,TGCGCCAGCAGCTTTGGGTCTAGCGGGACGGTCTACAATGAGCAGTTCTTC,CASSFGSSGTVYNEQFF
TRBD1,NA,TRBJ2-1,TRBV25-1,TGTGCCAGCAGTGAATCAGGGGGGCAGTTCTTC,CASSESGGQFF
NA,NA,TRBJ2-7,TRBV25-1,TGTGCCAGCAGTGATACACCGTCCTACGAGCAGTACTTC,CASSDTPSYEQYF
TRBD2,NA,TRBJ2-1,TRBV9,TGTGCCAGCAGCGCCCGCGGGGCTAGCGGGATGAGCTCCTACAATGAGCAGTTCTTC,CASSARGASGMSSYNEQFF
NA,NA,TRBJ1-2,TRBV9,TGTGCCAGCAGCGGAAGGACAGACTATGGCTACACCTTC,CASSGRTDYGYTF
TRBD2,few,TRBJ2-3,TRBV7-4,TGTGCCAGCAGCTTAGGACTAGCGGGAGCAGATACGCAGTATTTT,CASSLGLAGADTQYF
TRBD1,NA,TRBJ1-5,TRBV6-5,TGTGCCAGCAGTTCCGGACAGGGCAATCAGCCCCAGCATTTT,CASSSGQGNQPQHF
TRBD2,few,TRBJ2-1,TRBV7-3,TGTGCCAGCAGCCCGACTAGCGGGAGGCGAAATGAGCAGTTCTTC,CASSPTSGRRNEQFF
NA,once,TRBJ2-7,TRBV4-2,TGTGCCAGCAGCCAAGGTCTAGGTGGCTACGAGCAGTACTTC,CASSQGLGGYEQYF
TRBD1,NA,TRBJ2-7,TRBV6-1,TGTGCCAGCAGTGAGGGACAGCACTACGAGCAGTACTTC,CASSEGQHYEQYF
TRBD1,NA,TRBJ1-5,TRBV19,TGTGCCAGTAGTGTCAGGGGGTCGATAAGCAATCAGCCCCAGCATTTT,CASSVRGSISNQPQHF
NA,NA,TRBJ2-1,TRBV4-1,TGCGCCAGCAGCTCTCGACGGGGAAGCTCCTACAATGAGCAGTTCTTC,CASSSRRGSSYNEQFF
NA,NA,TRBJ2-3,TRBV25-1,TGTGCCAGCAGTGAATATAAAGGTAGCACAGATACGCAGTATTTT,CASSEYKGSTDTQYF
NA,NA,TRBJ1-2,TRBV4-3,TGCGCCAGCAGCACTGAGGCAGCTAGCCGGAGAGATGGCTACACCTTC,CASSTEAASRRDGYTF
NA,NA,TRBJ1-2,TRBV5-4,TGTGCCAGCAGCTTGGGGGGGCGCGACTATGGCTACACCTTC,CASSLGGRDYGYTF
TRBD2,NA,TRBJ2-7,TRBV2,TGTGCCAGCACATGGACTAGCGGGACCTACGAGCAGTACTTC,CASTWTSGTYEQYF
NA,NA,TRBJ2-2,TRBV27,TGTGCCAGCAGGACCCTACAGGATTTGGCCGGGGAGCTGTTTTTT,CASRTLQDLAGELFF
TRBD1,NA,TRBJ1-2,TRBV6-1,TGTGCCAGCAGTGAAGACGACAGGGCGAGGTATGGCTACACCTTC,CASSEDDRARYGYTF
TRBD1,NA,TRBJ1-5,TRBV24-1,TGTGCCACCAGTGAAACAGGGGGTAGCAATCAGCCCCAGCATTTT,CATSETGGSNQPQHF
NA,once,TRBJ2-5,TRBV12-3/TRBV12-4,TGTGCCAGCAGCCCCAGGACAGAGACCCAGTACTTC,CASSPRTETQYF
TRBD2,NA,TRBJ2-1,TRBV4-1,TGCGCCAGCAGCCAAGAGACTAGCGGGACCCGTCAAGGCCAGTTCTTC,CASSQETSGTRQGQFF
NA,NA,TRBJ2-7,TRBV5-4,TGTGCCAGCAGCTTGCACGGGACCTCCTACGAGCAGTACTTC,CASSLHGTSYEQYF
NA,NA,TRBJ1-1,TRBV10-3,TGTGCCATCAGTGAGTCATCGGACTGGAACACTGAAGCTTTCTTT,CAISESSDWNTEAFF
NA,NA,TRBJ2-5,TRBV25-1,TGTGCCAGCTCTCAGGGCCAAGAGACCCAGTACTTC,CASSQGQETQYF
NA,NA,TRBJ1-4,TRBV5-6,TGTGCCAGCAGCTTGATTGGCTCGGGCACTAATGAAAAACTGTTTTTT,CASSLIGSGTNEKLFF
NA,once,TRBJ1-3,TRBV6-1,TGTGCCAGCAGTGAAAGCTGGGGGGGCGGAAACACCATATATTTT,CASSESWGGGNTIYF
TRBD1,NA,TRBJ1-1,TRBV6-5,TGTGCCAGCAGCCGGACAGGGGATGAAGCTTTCTTT,CASSRTGDEAFF
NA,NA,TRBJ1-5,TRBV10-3,TGTGCCATCAGTGAGAGACAGGACTATCAGCCCCAGCATTTT,CAISERQDYQPQHF
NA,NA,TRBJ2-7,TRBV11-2,TGTGCCAGCAGCTTCAACGTTGCATCGGAGCAGTACTTC,CASSFNVASEQYF
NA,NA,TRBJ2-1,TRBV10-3,TGTGCCATCAGTCAGGGCTTAAGTGAGCAGTTCTTC,CAISQGLSEQFF
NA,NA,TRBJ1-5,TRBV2,TGTGCCAGCAGTCGTGGGAACACCGGCAATCAGCCCCAGCATTTT,CASSRGNTGNQPQHF
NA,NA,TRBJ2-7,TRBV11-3,TGTGCCAGCAGCTTAGATTCCGAGCAGTACTTC,CASSLDSEQYF
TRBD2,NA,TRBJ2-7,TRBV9,TGTGCCAGCAGCTCCGGGACTAGCTACGAGCAGTACTTC,CASSSGTSYEQYF
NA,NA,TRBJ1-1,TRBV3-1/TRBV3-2,TGTGCCAGCAGCCAAGTTCGGGATGCCACTGAAGCTTTCTTT,CASSQVRDATEAFF
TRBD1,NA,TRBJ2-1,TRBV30,TGTGCCTGGAGCAGCGACAGGGGGCGGAATGAGCAGTTCTTC,CAWSSDRGRNEQFF
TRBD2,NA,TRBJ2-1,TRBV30,TGTGCCTGGGGTAGCGGGGGCTCCTACAATGAGCAGTTCTTC,CAWGSGGSYNEQFF
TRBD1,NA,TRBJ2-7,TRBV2,TGTGCCAGCAAACGGGACAGCCTAAGCTACGAGCAGTACTTC,CASKRDSLSYEQYF
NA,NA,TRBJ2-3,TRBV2,TGTGCCAGCAGTGTTGGGGGGGCGGGTGCAGATACGCAGTATTTT,CASSVGGAGADTQYF